A selection of T cell receptor beta chains follows, all from one sample in a study of CD8+CD57+ T cells in acquired aplastic anemia. TCRdb recomputed calls from the reads with MiXCR, one row per CDR3 protein. The table lists 200,000 to 300,000 distinct CDR3 sequences, approximately 82% of them singletons. Sequenced input: sorted CD4+, CD8+, or CD8+CD57+ T cells (not recorded which) from PBMCs. The source is a human donor with aplastic anemia. Each CDR3 is given with its conserved first and last residue. D genes are given only for firm matches. Clone sizes are given selectively: once, few, many, or a class where the clone is expanded.

>TRBV7-9|.|.|TRBJ2-7
TGTGCCAGCAGCTTAGAGCAGTACTTC
CASSLEQYF
>TRBV7-8|.|.|TRBJ1-6
TGTGCCAGCAGCGTTCACCCAGACTCGTATAATTCACCCCTCCACTTT
CASSVHPDSYNSPLHF
>TRBV25-1|TRBD1|few|TRBJ1-6
TGTGCCAGCACCCGGACAGGCTATAATTCACCCCTCCACTTT
CASTRTGYNSPLHF
>TRBV7-8|TRBD2|.|TRBJ2-1
TGTGCCAGCAGCTCAGCGGGAGGTCCCGATAATCAGTATTTCTTC
CASSSAGGPDNQYFF
>TRBV9|.|.|TRBJ1-4
TGTGCCAGCAGTGAGGGGTCGGCAGGGCAAATTAATGAAAAACTGTTTTTT
CASSEGSAGQINEKLFF
>TRBV9|.|.|TRBJ2-3
TGTGCCAGCAGCATATCTGGAGGTCCCGATACAGTACATTTT
CASSISGGPDTVHF
>TRBV10-3|TRBD2|.|TRBJ2-1
TGTGCCATCAGTGATTCAATGGGACTACGGACCCTCAATGAGCAGTTCTTC
CAISDSMGLRTLNEQFF
>TRBV6-1|.|.|TRBJ2-5
TGTGCCAGCAAAAAGGGGCATCAAGAGACCCAGTACTTC
CASKKGHQETQYF
>TRBV11-3|.|.|TRBJ2-5
TGTGCCAGCAGTTCAAGCCTGACTTGGGGAGAGACCCAGTACTTC
CASSSSLTWGETQYF
>TRBV20-1|TRBD2|many|TRBJ2-3
TGCAGTGCTCGCGGACTAGCGGGAGGTCCCGATACGCAGTATTTT
CSARGLAGGPDTQYF
>TRBV25-1|TRBD2|.|TRBJ2-7
TGTGCCAGCAGTGAAGGGCTAGCGGGGGTCATCCTGGACGAGCAGTACTTC
CASSEGLAGVILDEQYF
>TRBV7-9|.|many|TRBJ2-7
TGTGCCAGCAGCTTAAAGAACCCCGAGCAGTACTTC
CASSLKNPEQYF
>TRBV29-1|.|.|TRBJ2-7
TGCAGCGTCGCCTCAGTCTACGAGCAGTACTTC
CSVASVYEQYF
>TRBV7-8|.|.|TRBJ2-1
TGTGCCAGCAGCTTAGCGGGAGCTCCCGATGCGCAGTTCTTC
CASSLAGAPDAQFF
>TRBV7-9|.|once|TRBJ2-3
TGTGCCAGCAGCTCCTCACAGGGTCGAGACAAGCAGTACTTT
CASSSSQGRDKQYF
>TRBV7-2|.|.|TRBJ2-1
TGTGCCAGCAGCGGGCCGGGACACTACAATGAGCAGTTCTTC
CASSGPGHYNEQFF
>TRBV7-3|.|.|TRBJ2-1
TGTGCCAGCAGCTTAGCGGCAGGCTATGGCTACACCTTCCAGTTCTTC
CASSLAAGYGYTFQFF
>TRBV2|.|.|TRBJ1-1
TGTGCCAGCAGTGGGGTGGGGGGCGGGAAAACTGAAGCTTTCTTT
CASSGVGGGKTEAFF
>TRBV7-3|TRBD1|.|TRBJ2-3
TGTGCCAGCAGCTTGGCAGGGGGCGCCGACTCTGGCAACCAGTATTTT
CASSLAGGADSGNQYF
>TRBV7-8|.|.|TRBJ2-3
TGTGCCAGCAGCTTTGCTCCAGGCCGGACAACCCTGTCCTTT
CASSFAPGRTTLSF
>TRBV19|TRBD1|.|TRBJ1-6
TGTGCCAGTAGTGGGACAGAGAATTCACCCCTCCACTTT
CASSGTENSPLHF
>TRBV9|.|.|TRBJ2-5
TGTGCCAGCAGCGTAGAGGCAGGGGGGGAGACCCAGTACTTC
CASSVEAGGETQYF
>TRBV12-3/TRBV12-4|.|.|TRBJ1-5
TGTGCCAGCAGTTGGCAGGGTGGTCGCAATCAGCCCCAGCATTTT
CASSWQGGRNQPQHF
>TRBV7-2|.|.|TRBJ2-3
TGTGCCAGCAGCTTTCCTCGAGGCGGGACAGCCCTTTATTTT
CASSFPRGGTALYF
>TRBV9|.|.|TRBJ1-4
TGTGCCAGCAGCGTAGGGGGACATGAAAAACTGTTTTTT
CASSVGGHEKLFF
>TRBV24-1|.|.|TRBJ2-1
TGTGCCACCAGGACTGGCGGAGGTCCCGATGCGCAGTTCTTC
CATRTGGGPDAQFF
>TRBV20-1|.|.|TRBJ2-2
TGCAGTACGGGGGCGGGGGCGGAGGACACCGGGAAGCTGTTTTTT
CSTGAGAEDTGKLFF
>TRBV5-5|TRBD2|.|TRBJ2-3
TGTGCCAGCAGCTTTACTAGCGCAATGGGCAGTTCTTATTTT
CASSFTSAMGSSYF
>TRBV12-3/TRBV12-4|.|.|TRBJ2-3
TGTGCCAGCAGGTTAGAGAGAGGACATGAAACGCTGTATTTT
CASRLERGHETLYF
>TRBV24-1|TRBD2|medium-sized|TRBJ2-3
TGTGCCACCAGTCTTGGACTAGCGGGAGGTGAGCAGTATTTT
CATSLGLAGGEQYF
>TRBV7-9|TRBD1|.|TRBJ1-5
TGTGCCAGCAGCGTTGGGGACAGGAACACTGAAGCTTACCATTTT
CASSVGDRNTEAYHF
>TRBV2|TRBD2|.|TRBJ2-1
TGTGCCAGCAGTGAAGTGGTTAGCGGGGGGAGCGATGAGCAGTTCTTC
CASSEVVSGGSDEQFF
>TRBV7-3|TRBD1|.|TRBJ2-1
TGTGCCAGCAGCCCACAGGGGACCTGGGGACAGACTCAGCAGTTCTTC
CASSPQGTWGQTQQFF
>TRBV20-1|.|.|TRBJ2-6
TGCAGTGCTAGTGCCGGGGCCAACGTCCTGACTTTC
CSASAGANVLTF
>TRBV7-4|.|once|TRBJ1-4
TGTGCCAGCAGCGCCTCTAAAGGACAGCAGCTTTTC
CASSASKGQQLF
>TRBV7-6|.|.|TRBJ1-5
TGTGCCAGCAGCTTAGGTAGGTTCAATCAGCAGTTCCTTTTT
CASSLGRFNQQFLF
>TRBV7-9|.|.|TRBJ2-3
TGTGCCAGCAGCTTAGCGGAGAGTACCGACGCGCAGTATTTT
CASSLAESTDAQYF
>TRBV19|.|.|TRBJ1-5
TGTGCCAGTAGTATGGGAGACAGGTATAGCAATCAGCCCCAGCATTTT
CASSMGDRYSNQPQHF
>TRBV7-9|.|once|TRBJ2-7
TGTGCCAGCAGCGGCCACGCCCGCGCCCACGAGCAGTACTTC
CASSGHARAHEQYF
>TRBV9|.|.|TRBJ2-5
TGTGCCAGCAGCTTAGCCTACGAGACAAAGGAGACTCAGTACTTC
CASSLAYETKETQYF
>TRBV6-5|.|.|TRBJ1-4
TGTGCCAGCAGTTACTCGTCAGGAGGCGAAAAACTGTTTTTT
CASSYSSGGEKLFF
>TRBV20-1|.|.|TRBJ2-1
TGTAGCGGAAACGGTCAGGATGAGCAGTTCTTC
CSGNGQDEQFF
>TRBV7-9|TRBD1|.|TRBJ2-3
TGTGCCGGAGAGGGGGCCACAGATACGCAGTACTTT
CAGEGATDTQYF
>TRBV7-9|TRBD2|.|TRBJ2-3
TGTGCCAGCAGCTTAGCGGGAGGGCACGTTACGCAGTATTTT
CASSLAGGHVTQYF
>TRBV7-9|.|.|TRBJ2-1
TGTGCCAGCAGCCACCCCGTGATGGACGGGCAGTACTTCCAGTTCTTC
CASSHPVMDGQYFQFF
>TRBV4-3|TRBD2|.|TRBJ2-5
TGCGCCAGCAGCCAAGGTAGCGGGGGGTACCAAGAGACCCAGTACTTC
CASSQGSGGYQETQYF
>TRBV11-1|.|.|TRBJ2-5
TGTGCCACCAGCAGTGCCGACAGTCAAGAGACCCAGTACTTC
CATSSADSQETQYF
>TRBV2|.|few|TRBJ1-1
TGTGCCAGCAGTCACAGGTCTCTCATGAACACTGAAGCTTTCTTT
CASSHRSLMNTEAFF
>TRBV2|.|few|TRBJ1-5
TGTGCCAGCGGGGATGCGGGGACTCAGACCCAGCATTTT
CASGDAGTQTQHF
>TRBV10-1|TRBD2|many|TRBJ2-2
TGCGCCAGCAGTGAGTCTGTCAGGAGGGCGGGGGATTACGCGAACACCGGGGAGCTGTTTTTT
CASSESVRRAGDYANTGELFF
>TRBV7-9|.|.|TRBJ1-1
TGTGCCAGCAGCTGGGGGGACGGGCAGAACGAAAACACTGAAGCTTTCTTT
CASSWGDGQNENTEAFF
>TRBV7-9|.|.|TRBJ2-3
TGTGCCAGCAGCTCCTCAGGTACGCCGTATATTGGCCCATTT
CASSSSGTPYIGPF
>TRBV20-1|TRBD1|.|TRBJ1-1
TGCAGTGCCAGCAGTGAATCGGGGGAACAGGGGGAAGCTTTCTTT
CSASSESGEQGEAFF
>TRBV28|.|.|TRBJ2-1
TGTGCCAGCAGTTCGACCGGGTACATTGAGCAGCACTTC
CASSSTGYIEQHF
>TRBV2|.|.|TRBJ2-3
TGTGCCAGCGGGGAGGGGGGCGGAGCGAACACGTATTTT
CASGEGGGANTYF
>TRBV7-8|TRBD1|once|TRBJ2-7
TGTGCCAGCAGCAGTCACCGGGACAGCCTAGGTGAGCAGTTC
CASSSHRDSLGEQF